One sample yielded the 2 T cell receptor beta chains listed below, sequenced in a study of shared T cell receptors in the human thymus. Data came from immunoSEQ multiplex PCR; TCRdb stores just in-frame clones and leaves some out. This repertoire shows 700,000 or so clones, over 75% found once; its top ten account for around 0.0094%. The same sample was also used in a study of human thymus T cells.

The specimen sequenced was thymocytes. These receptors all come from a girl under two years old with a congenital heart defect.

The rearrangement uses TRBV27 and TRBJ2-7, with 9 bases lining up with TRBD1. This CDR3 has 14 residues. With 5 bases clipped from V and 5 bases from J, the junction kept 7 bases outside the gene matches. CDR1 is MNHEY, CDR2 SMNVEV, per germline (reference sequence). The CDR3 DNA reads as TGTGCCAGCAGTCTGGGACAGGGTTTCCACGAGCAGTACTTC. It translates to CASSLGQGFHEQYF.

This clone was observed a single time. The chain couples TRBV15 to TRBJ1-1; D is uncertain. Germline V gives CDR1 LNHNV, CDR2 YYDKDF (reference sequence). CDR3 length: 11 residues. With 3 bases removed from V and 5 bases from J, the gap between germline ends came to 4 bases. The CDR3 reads CATSRLTEAFF. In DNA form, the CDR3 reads TGTGCCACCAGCAGGTTAACTGAAGCTTTCTTT.